A single T cell receptor (beta chain) is shown here with its context. Generated by immunoSEQ multiplex PCR, the TCRdb table keeps only in-frame clones and is missing some. The sample contains roughly 35,000 clones, 73% of which appear only once. There are 15 residues in the CDR3. The V and J ends lost 4 bases and 2 bases respectively, with 13 bases between them. CDR1 is SEHNR and CDR2 is FQNEAQ in the germline V gene (reference sequence). The data derive from a study of T cells in tumors after PD-1 blockade. Template: tumor biopsy or peripheral blood genomic DNA, 616-6,004 ng per sample. The clonotype was recovered from a human donor with basal cell carcinoma. The source was PBMCs, collected after anti-PD-1 treatment. The chain links TRBV7-9 to TRBJ2-3, with D perhaps TRBD2 (6 bases). The CDR3 DNA is TGTGCCAGCAGCTCGTCGGGACTTGCCACAGATACGCAGTATTTT. It translates to CASSSSGLATDTQYF.